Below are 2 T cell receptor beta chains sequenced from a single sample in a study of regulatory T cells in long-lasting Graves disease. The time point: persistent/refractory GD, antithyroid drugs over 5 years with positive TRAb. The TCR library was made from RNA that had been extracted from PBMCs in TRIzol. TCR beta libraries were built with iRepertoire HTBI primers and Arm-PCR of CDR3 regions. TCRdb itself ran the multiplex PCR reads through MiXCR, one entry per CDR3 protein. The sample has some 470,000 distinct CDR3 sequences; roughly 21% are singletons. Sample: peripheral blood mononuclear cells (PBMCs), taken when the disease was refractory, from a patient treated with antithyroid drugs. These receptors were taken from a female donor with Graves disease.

The CDR3 sequence: CASSLGRSRHEQYF. The CDR3 nucleotides read TGTGCCAGCAGTTTAGGTCGGTCTAGACACGAGCAGTACTTC. J is TRBJ2-7 and V is TRBV28; D gene unclear. CDR3 length equals 14 residues. Trimming shortened V by 2 bases and J by 5 bases, and 13 bases separated the two germline ends. Germline-derived CDR1 and CDR2 are MDHEN and SYDVKM.

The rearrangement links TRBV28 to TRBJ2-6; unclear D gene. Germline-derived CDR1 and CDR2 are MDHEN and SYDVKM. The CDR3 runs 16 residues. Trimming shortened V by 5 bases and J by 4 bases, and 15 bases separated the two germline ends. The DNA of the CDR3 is TGTGCCAGCAGTCGAGCGAACATGTACGGGGCCAACGTCCTGACTTTC. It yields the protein CASSRANMYGANVLTF.